One and the same sample provided the 4 T cell receptor beta chains below, sequenced in a study of cytomegalovirus exposure and HLA in healthy donors. Use of 60 Vbeta and 13 Jbeta primers characterized the PCR. Profiling relied on immunoSEQ multiplex PCR, and the TCRdb table lists in-frame clones only, not all of them. The sample records 90,000 to 110,000 clones, just under 80% being singletons. Input material: PBMCs. The receptors were sampled from a male donor in good health and CMV-seronegative.

This clone was detected only a few times. This chain connects TRBV2 to TRBJ1-1; maybe TRBD1 (6 bases). Trimming took 7 bases from V and 0 from J, leaving 15 bases between them. Germline V CDR1 and CDR2: SNHLY, FYNNEI. This CDR3 is built from 15 residues. CDR3 in amino acids: CASKHLGALNTEAFF. Here the CDR3 DNA reads TGTGCCAGCAAACACTTGGGGGCTTTGAACACTGAAGCTTTCTTT.

This clone is labeled as medium-sized (0.01 to 0.1%). This chain joins TRBV2 and TRBJ1-1, with 7 bases fitting TRBD1. The CDR3 spans 14 residues. After removal of 3 bases from V and 4 bases from J, the junction contained 5 bases not matched to a gene. Germline assignment: CDR1 SNHLY and CDR2 FYNNEI. The CDR3 region is CASSEDRRVTEAFF. CDR3 nucleotides: TGTGCCAGCAGTGAGGACAGGCGGGTCACTGAAGCTTTCTTT.

This chain links TRBV28 with TRBJ2-7; 13 positions match TRBD2. This CDR3 contains 15 residues. Germline loops: CDR1 MDHEN, CDR2 SYDVKM. Trimming removed 6 bases from V and 3 bases from J; junction bases left unmatched: 5. This chain's CDR3 is CASSLGTSGIYEQYF. CDR3 DNA: TGTGCCAGCAGCCTCGGGACTAGCGGGATCTACGAGCAGTACTTC. The whole variable domain, remainder taken from reference TRBV28 and TRBJ2-7, is DVKVTQSSRYLVKRTGEKVFLECVQDMDHENMFWYRQDPGLGLRLIYFSYDVKMKEKGDIPEGYSVSREKKERFSLILESASTNQTSMYLCASSLGTSGIYEQYFGPGTRLTVT.

The V gene is TRBV5-6, the J gene TRBJ2-5, with a tentative D call TRBD2 (5 bases). CDR1 and CDR2 (germline): SGHDT, YYEEEE. V was pared by 4 bases and J by 5 bases, with 12 bases between. The CDR3 extends over 13 amino acids. In nucleotides, the CDR3 is TGTGCCAGCAGCACAGCTAGCCAGGAGACCCAGTACTTC. This codes for CASSTASQETQYF. Using reference TRBV5-6 and TRBJ2-5 for the parts outside the CDR3, the full variable domain is DAGVTQSPTHLIKTRGQQVTLRCSPKSGHDTVSWYQQALGQGPQFIFQYYEEEERQRGNFPDRFSGHQFPNYSSELNVNALLLGDSALYLCASSTASQETQYFGPGTRLLVL.